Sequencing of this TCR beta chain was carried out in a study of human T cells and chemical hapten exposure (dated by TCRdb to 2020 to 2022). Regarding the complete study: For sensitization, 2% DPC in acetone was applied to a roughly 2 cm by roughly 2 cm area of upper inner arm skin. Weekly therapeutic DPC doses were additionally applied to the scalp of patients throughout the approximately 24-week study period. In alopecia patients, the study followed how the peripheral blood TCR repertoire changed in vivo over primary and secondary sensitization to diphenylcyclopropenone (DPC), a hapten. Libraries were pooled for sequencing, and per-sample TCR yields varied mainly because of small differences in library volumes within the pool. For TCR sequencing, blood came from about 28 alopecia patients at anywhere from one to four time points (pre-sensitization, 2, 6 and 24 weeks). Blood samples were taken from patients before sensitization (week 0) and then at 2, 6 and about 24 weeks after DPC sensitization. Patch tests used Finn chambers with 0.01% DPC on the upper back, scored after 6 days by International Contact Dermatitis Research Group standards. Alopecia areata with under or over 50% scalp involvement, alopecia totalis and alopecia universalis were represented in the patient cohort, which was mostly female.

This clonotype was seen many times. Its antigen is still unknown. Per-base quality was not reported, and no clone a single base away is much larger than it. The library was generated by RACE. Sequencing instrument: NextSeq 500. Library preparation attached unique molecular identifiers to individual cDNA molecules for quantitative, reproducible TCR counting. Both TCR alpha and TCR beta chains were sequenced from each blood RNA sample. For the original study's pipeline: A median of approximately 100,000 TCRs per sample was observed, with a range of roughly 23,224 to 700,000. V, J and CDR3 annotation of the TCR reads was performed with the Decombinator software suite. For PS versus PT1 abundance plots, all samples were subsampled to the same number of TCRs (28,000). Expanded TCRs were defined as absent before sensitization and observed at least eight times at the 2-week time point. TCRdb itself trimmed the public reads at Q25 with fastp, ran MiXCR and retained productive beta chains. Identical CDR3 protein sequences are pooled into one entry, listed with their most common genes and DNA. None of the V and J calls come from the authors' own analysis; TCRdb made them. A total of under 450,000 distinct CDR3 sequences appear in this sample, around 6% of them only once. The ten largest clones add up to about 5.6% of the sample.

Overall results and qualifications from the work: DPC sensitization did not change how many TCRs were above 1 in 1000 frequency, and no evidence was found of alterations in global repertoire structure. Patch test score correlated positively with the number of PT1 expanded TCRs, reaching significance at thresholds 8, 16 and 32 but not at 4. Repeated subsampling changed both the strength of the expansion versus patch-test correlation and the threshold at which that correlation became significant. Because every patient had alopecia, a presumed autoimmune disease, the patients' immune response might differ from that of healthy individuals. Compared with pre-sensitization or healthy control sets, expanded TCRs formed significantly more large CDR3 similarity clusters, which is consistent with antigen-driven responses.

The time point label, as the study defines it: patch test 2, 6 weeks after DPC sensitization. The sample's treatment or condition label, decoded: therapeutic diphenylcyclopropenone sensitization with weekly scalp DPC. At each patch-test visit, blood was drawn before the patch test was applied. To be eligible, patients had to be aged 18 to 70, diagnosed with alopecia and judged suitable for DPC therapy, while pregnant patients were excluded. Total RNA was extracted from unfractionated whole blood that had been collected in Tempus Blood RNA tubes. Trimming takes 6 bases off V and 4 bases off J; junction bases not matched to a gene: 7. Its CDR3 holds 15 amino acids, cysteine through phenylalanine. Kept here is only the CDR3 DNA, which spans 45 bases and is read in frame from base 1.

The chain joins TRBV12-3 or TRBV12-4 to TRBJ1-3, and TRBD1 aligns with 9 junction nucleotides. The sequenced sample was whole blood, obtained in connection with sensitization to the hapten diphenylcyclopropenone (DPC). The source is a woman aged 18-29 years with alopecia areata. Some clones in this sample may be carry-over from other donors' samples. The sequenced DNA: TGTGCCAGCAGGACGACAGGGGGAGGAGGAAACACCATATATTTT. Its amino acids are CASRTTGGGGNTIYF.